Below are 14 T cell receptor beta chains sequenced from a single sample in a study of T cell responses to AZD1222 COVID-19 vaccine. Only in-frame clones appear in the TCRdb table, and some are missing; sequencing was by immunoSEQ multiplex PCR. The table lists some 110,000 clones, 88% of them singletons. The source material was peripheral blood, sampled on day 0 of AZD1222 vaccination. These receptors were taken from an adult in good health.

This chain links TRBV3-1 (or the pseudogene TRBV3-2) with TRBJ2-7; 9 bases align to TRBD2. V lost 4 bases to trimming and J lost 4 bases; unmatched junction nucleotides: 8. Germline V gene lookup returns CDR1 LGHDT and CDR2 YNNKEL (reference sequence). The CDR3 runs to 15 residues. CDR3 DNA: TGTGCCAGCAGCCCCCCGGGTAGCGGGAGATACGAGCAGTACTTC. Translating gives CASSPPGSGRYEQYF.

The chain has TRBV19 and TRBJ1-5, with D perhaps TRBD1 (5 bases). There are 15 residues in the CDR3. Trimming took off 5 bases at V and 6 bases at J, with 17 bases between the two ends. Per the germline V gene, CDR1 is LNHDA and CDR2 is SQIVND (reference sequence). This CDR3 reads CASSPWGGQGQPQHF. In DNA, the CDR3 is TGTGCCAGTAGTCCCTGGGGAGGGCAGGGTCAGCCCCAGCATTTT.

The chain links TRBV6-5 to TRBJ2-5; D remains ambiguous. Trimming cost V 5 bases and J 0 bases, with 13 bases left between them. CDR3 length: 15 residues. Germline lookup yields CDR1 MNHEY and CDR2 SVGAGI. The CDR3: CASSRQRAHQETQYF. CDR3 in DNA: TGTGCCAGCAGTCGGCAAAGGGCCCACCAAGAGACCCAGTACTTC.

The rearrangement joins TRBV19 to TRBJ1-2; D call uncertain. The CDR3 length is 17 residues. From germline, CDR1 is LNHDA and CDR2 SQIVND (reference sequence). V lost 0 bases, J lost 0 bases, and 14 bases lay in between. CDR3 coding DNA: TGTGCCAGTAGTATAGACGGCCCAAGGTCAGCTAACTATGGCTACACCTTC. It yields the protein CASSIDGPRSANYGYTF.

V gene TRBV27 combines with J gene TRBJ1-5, with 10 bases lining up with TRBD1. CDR1 is MNHEY and CDR2 is SMNVEV in the germline V gene (reference sequence). The length of the CDR3 is 15 residues. J lost 7 bases, V lost 6 bases, and 9 bases had no gene match. CDR3 DNA: TGTGCCAGCAGCGGGCCCGGGACAGGGGCCCAGCCCCAGCATTTT. Encoded protein: CASSGPGTGAQPQHF.

CDR3 sequence (DNA): TGTGCCAGCAGCGGGGACAGGGGGGGAGATAATTCACCCCTCCACTTT. Residues: CASSGDRGGDNSPLHF. The V call is TRBV9, the J call TRBJ1-6, with 11 bases lining up with TRBD1. Losses at the gene ends were 3 bases for V and 5 bases for J; bases not matched to a gene: 4. Per the germline V gene, CDR1 is SGDLS and CDR2 is YYNGEE. The CDR3 is 16 amino acids.

V and J are TRBV10-3 and TRBJ1-1, with 7 bases fitting TRBD1. Trimming cost V 3 bases and J 5 bases; bases outside gene matches: 15. CDR3 size: 17 residues. Germline CDR1 reads ENHRY; CDR2 reads SYGVKD. DNA for the CDR3: TGTGCCATCAGTGATAATTTAGGGGGCGCGAGATTGACTGAAGCTTTCTTT. Amino acid sequence: CAISDNLGGARLTEAFF.

The chain is built from TRBV5-4 and TRBJ2-7, with 8 nucleotides matching TRBD2. The ends lost 4 bases at V and 5 bases at J; junction bases unmatched: 11. Germline V gene sequence: CDR1 SGHNT, CDR2 YYREEE (reference sequence). The CDR3 is 15 amino acids. CDR3 sequence reads: CASSTPGGGGDEQYF. DNA for the CDR3: TGTGCCAGCAGCACCCCGGGAGGGGGTGGGGACGAGCAGTACTTC.

V gene TRBV11-3 combines with J gene TRBJ1-2, with 10 bases matching TRBD1. Germline trimming cut 4 bases from V and 2 bases from J; bases unmatched to any gene: 7. CDR1 and CDR2 from the germline V gene are SGHNT and YENEEA. The CDR3 contains 16 residues. The CDR3 sequence is CASSSLLGQGNYGYTF. In nucleotides, the CDR3 is TGTGCCAGCAGCTCTCTTTTGGGACAGGGGAACTATGGCTACACCTTC.

The chain has TRBV5-1 and TRBJ1-5; possibly TRBD1 for D (5 bases). CDR1 is SGHRS and CDR2 is YFSETQ in the germline V gene. Trimming took off 1 base at V and 7 bases at J, with 9 bases between the two ends. The CDR3 extends over 13 amino acids. CDR3: CASSLTGGQPQHF. CDR3 nucleotides: TGCGCCAGCAGCTTGACAGGAGGACAGCCCCAGCATTTT.

The rearrangement uses TRBV11-3 and TRBJ1-2; D is perhaps TRBD1 (5 bases). This CDR3 has 13 residues. V lost 5 bases and J lost 4, with 11 bases in between. Germline V gives CDR1 SGHNT, CDR2 YENEEA. For the CDR3, the DNA is TGTGCCAGCAGCGTAGGGGATACCTATGGCTACACCTTC. Protein sequence: CASSVGDTYGYTF. Combining the CDR3 with reference TRBV11-3 and TRBJ1-2 gives the whole variable domain EAGVVQSPRYKIIEKKQPVAFWCNPISGHNTLYWYLQNLGQGPELLIRYENEEAVDDSQLPKDRFSAERLKGVDSTLKIQPAELGDSAVYLCASSVGDTYGYTFGSGTRLTVV.

This clone was found once. V usage is TRBV7-2 and J usage is TRBJ1-2; D is unclear. Germline lookup yields CDR1 SGHTA and CDR2 FQGNSA. V lost 5 bases and J lost 3, with 10 bases in between. The CDR3 length is 13 residues. The chain's CDR3 is CASSTTGDYGYTF. In DNA, the CDR3 is TGTGCCAGCAGCACCACTGGGGACTATGGCTACACCTTC.

The chain links TRBV14 to TRBJ1-2; D uncertain. V was cut by 3 bases and J by 0 bases, with 11 bases left in between. This CDR3 has 15 amino acids. Per the germline V gene, CDR1 is SGHDN and CDR2 is FVKESK. The CDR3 loop reads CASSQDALANYGYTF. The CDR3 region has the DNA TGTGCCAGCAGCCAGGACGCCTTAGCTAACTATGGCTACACCTTC. The full variable domain, with the rest looked up from reference TRBV14 and TRBJ1-2, is EAGVTQFPSHSVIEKGQTVTLRCDPISGHDNLYWYRRVMGKEIKFLLHFVKESKQDESGMPNNRFLAERTGGTYSTLKVQPAELEDSGVYFCASSQDALANYGYTFGSGTRLTVV.

The chain has TRBV6-5 and TRBJ1-5, with a weak D call TRBD1 (5 bases). V gave up 5 bases and J gave up 7 bases, with 12 bases separating them. The CDR3 is made up of 13 amino acids. CDR1 is MNHEY, CDR2 SVGAGI, per germline. CDR3 nucleotides: TGTGCCAGCAGTCAGGGTAAGGGGCAGCCCCAGCATTTT. Translating gives CASSQGKGQPQHF.